What follows describes a single T cell receptor beta chain. This clonotype was counted many times. Its cognate antigen has yet to be identified. No qualities accompany the bases; no much larger clone lies one base away. The data are from a study of regulatory T cells in long-lasting Graves disease listed by TCRdb under 2021. As for the study more broadly: Newly diagnosed Graves' disease patients had taken antithyroid drugs for less than 3 months. This study used TCR sequencing and RNA sequencing of peripheral blood to compare persistent Graves' disease patients against newly diagnosed Graves' disease patients. The study took place in China and was registered as a clinical trial. A total of 35 or so samples were covered by TCR sequencing, comprising around 13 persistent and roughly 20 newly diagnosed Graves' disease patients. On the study overall, not on this receptor specifically: Compared with newly diagnosed patients, patients with persistent Graves' disease had lower TCR Shannon entropy and fewer highly expanded clones, which suggests clonal expansion. Because the primary lesion, thyroid tissue, could not be accessed, the study looked at peripheral blood alone. TRBV28, TRBJ1-2 and TRBJ2-5 were preferentially used in persistent disease, while TRBV20-1 and TRBJ2-1 were favored in newly diagnosed disease. As a limitation, the authors acknowledged that the small sample size may reduce accuracy. Only the TCR beta chain was sequenced and analyzed. A larger number of public clonotypes was shared among persistent patients (approximately 3,000) than among newly diagnosed patients (approximately 1,000).

The receptor library was made with multiplex PCR. TCRdb shows the sequencer as Illumina HiSeq 4000. To build TCR beta libraries, CDR3 regions were amplified by Arm-PCR using iRepertoire HTBI primers. PCR products were gel purified before sequencing. For the original study's pipeline: A total of around 66 TRBV and some 15 TRBJ segments were identified across samples and were used for gene usage analysis of CDR3 amino acid clonotypes. Filtered high-quality paired reads were merged into contigs using COPE and FqMerger. BLAST was used to align contigs to IMGT TRBV, TRBD and TRBJ reference genes, and CDR3 was defined according to IMGT. Any clonotype with a frequency above 0.1% was counted as a highly expanded clone. Repertoire diversity was measured by Shannon entropy, and V-J evenness by the Gini coefficient. Clonotypes shared by more than one individual were considered public. TCRdb reran the public reads through fastp at Q25 and MiXCR, keeping productive beta chains. Rows matching on CDR3 protein sequence are summarized as one entry with the most common DNA and genes. The V and J calls shown here were made by TCRdb, not taken from the authors' results. The sample table holds over 350,000 distinct CDR3 sequences, of which about 15% were seen once. Approximately 7.8% of the sample is in the top ten clones.

Trimming takes 5 bases off V and 7 bases off J; junction bases not matched to a gene: 16. Measured from the cysteine to the phenylalanine, the CDR3 is 16 residues long. Only the CDR3 portion is preserved as DNA: 48 bases, with reading frame beginning at the first base. Reading the germline V gene (reference sequence) gives CDR1 SEHNR and CDR2 FQNEAQ. What the time point label conveys for this sample: newly diagnosed GD, antithyroid drugs for less than 3 months. For both TCR sequencing and RNA sequencing, RNA was extracted from PBMCs in TRIzol. Graves' disease was diagnosed according to American Thyroid Association guidelines. Recruitment of patients was carried out at an endocrinology department in Xi'an, China. From each patient, approximately 9.9 milliliters of peripheral blood was collected into an EDTA anticoagulant tube. Ficoll Paque Plus density gradient separation was used to isolate PBMCs, and no additional T cell sorting was done. RNA quality was checked with an Agilent 2100 Bioanalyzer and agarose gel, and concentration with a NanoDrop 2000.

This sample was also put to use in a study of T cells in Graves' hyperthyroidism and ophthalmopathy. That second publication adds: Graves' hyperthyroidism was defined as stable when no progression to ophthalmopathy occurred over 18 months of follow-up. The hyperthyroidism patients were between 18 and 65 years old and newly diagnosed, with a disease duration of less than 2 months. Any patient with an uncontrolled infection, another autoimmune disease, pregnancy or lactation was excluded. Diagnoses relied on clinical symptoms, serum thyroxine and TRAb, thyroid ultrasound and orbital computed tomography. A first-round RT-PCR of the TCR CDR3 used the HTBI primer set with the Qiagen OneStep RT-PCR kit. Most expanded thyroid clonotypes (frequency above 0.001) were also detected in blood, a finding suggesting that blood repertoires may reflect thyroid immune responses. A 13 V-J signature model separated ophthalmopathy from stable hyperthyroidism, with about 88% sensitivity and about 81% specificity in cross-validation and 80%/75% in testing. In validation, the model predicted progression to ophthalmopathy with over 60% sensitivity and roughly 75% specificity, a median of about 6 months before onset. A discovery cohort of roughly 96 patients, approximately 45 with Graves' ophthalmopathy and more than 55 with stable Graves' hyperthyroidism, was used to find distinguishing TCR V-J signatures. Prospective prediction of ophthalmopathy was tested in an independent validation cohort consisting of about 19 hyperthyroidism patients and approximately 16 patients who later progressed to ophthalmopathy. The 75 to 100 discovery patients were randomly split 7:3 into training and test sets. Thyroid tissue and blood T-cell repertoires from more than 5 Graves' hyperthyroidism patients were also compared in the study. Once sampling was done, hyperthyroidism patients were given methimazole at a starting dose of 30 mg daily, whereas ophthalmopathy patients were given high-dose intravenous methylprednisolone. Libraries were constructed in a second round of multiplex PCR, after which size selection and purification were performed. The libraries were sequenced on an Illumina HiSeq2000 using paired-end 100 bp reads. SOAPnuke was used to process the raw data, throwing out any read that contained adapters or uncalled bases, had a mean Phred below 15, or lacked an exact constant-primer or identifier match. COPE v1.2.5 was used to merge high-quality paired reads, and clonotypes were defined as unique nucleotide sequences. MiTCR v1.1 was used to align clonotypes to the IMGT TRBV, TRBD and TRBJ reference segments. Analysis was restricted to V-J combinations with a frequency above 0.0001, which covered approximately 99% of repertoires. A TCS score was defined as the ratio of F50 (clonal expansion) to E x V (chaos), with BLOSUM62-based TCRdist applied between CDR3 peptides within each V-J. Welch's t-statistics and random forest reduced roughly 530 V-J features to 10 to 15, which were used in a naive Bayes classifier (R e1071). Sample size was not statistically predetermined, and blinding of investigators to group allocation was not performed. TCR Vbeta CDR3 sequencing of 120 to 150 peripheral blood samples (approximately 44 ophthalmopathy, about 80 hyperthyroidism and 17 progressor patients) is reported in the paper.

The sequences come from peripheral blood mononuclear cells (PBMCs), collected at new diagnosis, from a patient treated with antithyroid drugs. The TCR was taken from a woman between 35 and 50 years old with Graves disease. Donor details come from another sample of the same person, matched by shared clones. The rearranged chain carries TRBV7-9 and TRBJ2-7, with 8 middle bases fitting TRBD2. Here the CDR3 is given as CASSLSARGGREEQYF. The base sequence is TGTGCCAGCAGCCTTTCGGCCCGCGGGGGGCGGGAAGAGCAGTACTTC.